These 26 T cell receptor beta chains came from one sample sequenced in a study of blood T cell repertoires in COVID-19. The data were produced by immunoSEQ multiplex PCR, yet TCRdb's version contains in-frame clones alone and is incomplete. The sample includes a few hundred thousand clones, 88% of them seen just once. The specimen was peripheral blood. The receptors here all came from a woman aged 25-40 years with COVID-19, enrolled during active disease.

The V call is TRBV15, the J call TRBJ2-7; 10 nucleotides agree with TRBD2. CDR3 length equals 14 residues. The germline gives CDR1 LNHNV, CDR2 YYDKDF (reference sequence). Germline trimming cut 3 bases from V and 6 bases from J; bases unmatched to any gene: 5. The CDR3: CATSRTSGWSEQYF. In nucleotides, the CDR3 is TGTGCCACCAGCAGGACTAGCGGGTGGTCCGAGCAGTACTTC. The full variable domain, completed using reference TRBV15 and TRBJ2-7, is DAMVIQNPRYQVTQFGKPVTLSCSQTLNHNVMYWYQQKSSQAPKLLFHYYDKDFNNEADTPDNFQSRRPNTSFCFLDIRSPGLGDTAMYLCATSRTSGWSEQYFGPGTRLTVT.

This chain links TRBV15 with TRBJ1-1; D is uncertain. CDR3 length: 13 residues. Trimming stripped 0 bases from V and 7 bases from J, with 9 bases between. Germline CDR1 and CDR2: LNHNV and YYDKDF (reference sequence). As DNA, the CDR3 is TGTGCCACCAGCAGAGATCGCGCGGATGAAGCTTTCTTT. It specifies CATSRDRADEAFF.

The chain uses TRBV6-6 and TRBJ1-5; no reliable D call. The CDR3 contains 13 residues. Germline values: CDR1 MNHNY, CDR2 SVGAGI (reference sequence). Trimming took 6 bases from V and 5 from J, leaving 11 bases between them. In DNA, the CDR3 is TGTGCCAGCAGGAGGGATCCCTATCAGCCCCAGCATTTT. Protein product: CASRRDPYQPQHF.

The chain combines TRBV5-1 with TRBJ2-7, with 10 bases identical to TRBD2. The V gene end was trimmed by 3 bases and the J gene end by 4 bases; junction bases not matched to a gene: 4. The CDR3 has 14 residues. CDR1 is SGHRS and CDR2 is YFSETQ in the germline V gene. The CDR3 nucleotides read TGCGCCAGCAGCTCGGCTAGCGGGAGTTACGAGCAGTACTTC. This translates into CASSSASGSYEQYF. Together with reference TRBV5-1 and TRBJ2-7, the CDR3 gives the full variable domain: KAGVTQTPRYLIKTRGQQVTLSCSPISGHRSVSWYQQTPGQGLQFLFEYFSETQRNKGNFPGRFSGRQFSNSRSEMNVSTLELGDSALYLCASSSASGSYEQYFGPGTRLTVT.

This clone was observed a handful of times. This sequence joins TRBV7-9 and TRBJ1-5, with D perhaps TRBD1 (6 bases). This CDR3 has 15 residues. V lost 6 bases and J 2 bases, leaving 14 bases between the germline ends. Germline lookup yields CDR1 SEHNR and CDR2 FQNEAQ (reference sequence). Here the CDR3 reads CASSLGTGRNQPQHF. Written as DNA, the CDR3 is TGTGCCAGCAGTCTCGGTACAGGGCGCAATCAGCCCCAGCATTTT. The whole variable domain, filled in from reference TRBV7-9 and TRBJ1-5, reads DTGVSQNPRHKITKRGQNVTFRCDPISEHNRLYWYRQTLGQGPEFLTYFQNEAQLEKSRLLSDRFSAERPKGSFSTLEIQRTEQGDSAMYLCASSLGTGRNQPQHFGDGTRLSIL.

The rearrangement links TRBV11-3 to TRBJ2-1; TRBD1 matches at 9 bases. The CDR3 spans 19 residues. CDR1 and CDR2 from the germline V gene are SGHNT and YENEEA. The V segment lost 5 bases and the J segment 7 bases; nucleotides outside the gene matches: 21. The DNA of the CDR3 is TGTGCCAGCAGCCCCGGGACAGGGCGAAAGGGGCTAGCGGAAAATGAGCAGTTCTTC. It translates to CASSPGTGRKGLAENEQFF. The entire variable domain, with the rest obtained from reference TRBV11-3 and TRBJ2-1, is as follows: EAGVVQSPRYKIIEKKQPVAFWCNPISGHNTLYWYLQNLGQGPELLIRYENEEAVDDSQLPKDRFSAERLKGVDSTLKIQPAELGDSAVYLCASSPGTGRKGLAENEQFFGPGTRLTVL.

The V call is TRBV15, the J call TRBJ2-3, with 7 bases aligning to TRBD2. CDR1 and CDR2 (germline): LNHNV, YYDKDF (reference sequence). V lost 6 bases to trimming and J lost 4 bases; unmatched junction nucleotides: 1. This CDR3 spans 12 amino acids. In nucleotides, the CDR3 is TGTGCCACCAGGCGGGGGTCAGATACGCAGTATTTT. Translated: CATRRGSDTQYF.

V is TRBV6-6 and J is TRBJ2-2; no reliable D call. V was shortened by 1 base and J by 1 base, with 10 bases between the two germline ends. The CDR3 runs to 16 residues. Germline V lookup: CDR1 MNHNY, CDR2 SVGAGI (reference sequence). This CDR3 reads CASSYFTAQNTGELFF. The CDR3 nucleotides read TGTGCCAGCAGTTACTTCACAGCCCAGAACACCGGGGAGCTGTTTTTT.

The chain has TRBV28 and TRBJ1-5; TRBD1 might be the D (5 bases). Germline values: CDR1 MDHEN, CDR2 SYDVKM. Trimming removed 6 bases at V and 3 bases at J, with 12 bases between. This CDR3 is 14 amino acids long. The DNA for the CDR3 is TGTGCCAGCAGAGGAGGGGCTAACAATCAGCCCCAGCATTTT. Protein product: CASRGGANNQPQHF.

This rearrangement joins TRBV19 to TRBJ1-1; no clear D. The V end was cut by 5 bases, the J end by 1 base, with 14 bases between. Germline-derived CDR1 and CDR2 are LNHDA and SQIVND (reference sequence). The CDR3 is 15 residues long. For the CDR3, the DNA is TGTGCCAGTAGTCCCCGGACTAATCGGAACACTGAAGCTTTCTTT. It codes for CASSPRTNRNTEAFF. Based on the CDR3 plus reference TRBV19 and TRBJ1-1, the full variable domain is DGGITQSPKYLFRKEGQNVTLSCEQNLNHDAMYWYRQDPGQGLRLIYYSQIVNDFQKGDIAEGYSVSREKKESFPLTVTSAQKNPTAFYLCASSPRTNRNTEAFFGQGTRLTVV.

The chain employs TRBV5-1 and TRBJ1-1; TRBD1 is a possible D gene (6 bases). V was trimmed by 0 bases and J by 3 bases, leaving 12 bases between them. The germline V gene encodes CDR1 SGHRS and CDR2 YFSETQ. This CDR3 contains 15 residues. CDR3: CASSLGMGADTEAFF. CDR3 in DNA: TGCGCCAGCAGCTTGGGGATGGGGGCCGACACTGAAGCTTTCTTT.

J is TRBJ2-3 and V is TRBV10-3, with D perhaps TRBD2 (7 bases). The CDR3 sequence is 17 residues long. Germline V CDR1 and CDR2: ENHRY, SYGVKD. V was cut by 1 base and J by 8 bases, with 22 bases left in between. This CDR3 reads CAISELSGGAAPVTQYF. In nucleotides, the CDR3 is TGTGCCATCAGTGAGTTATCTGGGGGGGCAGCGCCAGTTACGCAGTATTTT.

This clone was found once. The chain links TRBV6-1 to TRBJ1-2; D not resolved. Trimming took 0 bases from V and 3 from J, leaving 8 bases between them. The CDR3 extends over 14 amino acids. Germline CDR1 is MNHNS and CDR2 is SASEGT. CDR3 coding DNA: TGTGCCAGCAGTGAAGCGCGAAGTCACTATGGCTACACCTTC. Translation gives CASSEARSHYGYTF.

The chain employs TRBV7-3 and TRBJ2-1; 7 bases align to TRBD2. This CDR3 is 15 amino acids long. Germline values: CDR1 SGHTA, CDR2 FQGTGA. V trimming: 5 bases; J trimming: 5 bases; junction bases outside the gene matches: 9. As DNA, the CDR3 is TGTGCCAGCAGCCTCCAAGGCGGACTAGACAATGAGCAGTTCTTC. Translation gives CASSLQGGLDNEQFF. Looking up the rest from reference TRBV7-3 and TRBJ2-1 gives the full variable domain: GAGVSQTPSNKVTEKGKYVELRCDPISGHTALYWYRQSLGQGPEFLIYFQGTGAADDSGLPNDRFFAVRPEGSVSTLKIQRTERGDSAVYLCASSLQGGLDNEQFFGPGTRLTVL.

The rearrangement links TRBV29-1 to TRBJ2-3; the D gene is possibly TRBD1 (5 bases). The CDR3 has 14 residues. With 4 bases removed from V and 4 bases from J, the gap between germline ends came to 15 bases. CDR1 SQVTM and CDR2 ANQGSEA come from the germline V gene. Here the CDR3 reads CSVALVKGADTQYF. The CDR3 bases are TGCAGCGTTGCCCTAGTGAAAGGGGCAGATACGCAGTATTTT.

The chain recombines TRBV19 with TRBJ1-1; D unclear. Germline assignment: CDR1 LNHDA and CDR2 SQIVND (reference sequence). Trimming pared 3 bases from V and 0 bases from J, leaving 14 bases between. The CDR3 extends over 16 amino acids. CDR3 coding DNA: TGTGCCAGTAGTATTCCCCCCGCGGGAATGAACACTGAAGCTTTCTTT. It is translated as CASSIPPAGMNTEAFF. The whole variable domain, filled in from reference TRBV19 and TRBJ1-1, reads DGGITQSPKYLFRKEGQNVTLSCEQNLNHDAMYWYRQDPGQGLRLIYYSQIVNDFQKGDIAEGYSVSREKKESFPLTVTSAQKNPTAFYLCASSIPPAGMNTEAFFGQGTRLTVV.

This chain uses TRBV7-2 with TRBJ2-7; D possibly corresponds to TRBD2 (6 bases). Germline CDR1 SGHTA, CDR2 FQGNSA. CDR3 length equals 15 residues. The ends were cut back, 4 bases at V and 4 bases at J, with 17 bases in the middle. This CDR3 reads CASSSYGSTGYEQYF. The CDR3 nucleotides read TGTGCCAGCAGCTCATACGGGAGTACAGGTTACGAGCAGTACTTC.

The chain links TRBV9 to TRBJ1-5, with D uncertain. The ends were cut back, 3 bases at V and 7 bases at J, with 17 bases in the middle. The CDR3 totals 15 residues. Germline-derived CDR1 and CDR2 are SGDLS and YYNGEE. The CDR3 spells CASSEDGETNQPQHF. The CDR3 DNA is TGTGCCAGCAGCGAGGATGGGGAGACGAACCAGCCCCAGCATTTT.

This chain uses TRBV2 with TRBJ1-1; 7 bases are shared with TRBD1. V was pared by 2 bases and J by 10 bases, with 19 bases of the junction left unmatched. This CDR3 has 17 residues. Germline CDR1 is SNHLY and CDR2 is FYNNEI. As DNA, the CDR3 is TGTGCCAGCAGTGAAACTCGAGGGGGCCGAACGGGTACGAGAGCTTTCTTT. It is translated as CASSETRGGRTGTRAFF.

J is TRBJ2-3 and V is TRBV11-2, with 8 bases matching TRBD2. Losses at the gene ends were 0 bases for V and 4 bases for J; bases not matched to a gene: 6. This CDR3 is built from 16 residues. CDR1 and CDR2 (germline): SGHAT, FQNNGV. The CDR3 sequence: CASSLESGRAADTQYF. The CDR3, as DNA: TGTGCCAGCAGCTTAGAAAGCGGGAGAGCCGCAGATACGCAGTATTTT.

This rearrangement joins TRBV10-1 to TRBJ2-7, with a weak D call TRBD1 (6 bases). Germline lookup yields CDR1 WNHNN and CDR2 SYGVQD (reference sequence). Trimming shortened V by 3 bases and J by 0 bases, and 9 bases separated the two germline ends. The CDR3 spans 14 residues. The CDR3 DNA reads as TGCGCCAGCAGTGATCTGGGGGCCTCCTACGAGCAGTACTTC. As protein: CASSDLGASYEQYF.

The chain joins TRBV9 to TRBJ2-1, with 8 bases fitting TRBD2. CDR1 and CDR2 from the germline V gene are SGDLS and YYNGEE. The CDR3 runs 16 residues. V was pared by 0 bases and J by 6 bases, with 8 bases of the junction left unmatched. CDR3 DNA: TGTGCCAGCAGCGTAGATGGAGCGGGAGTCCGCAATGAGCAGTTCTTC. It is translated as CASSVDGAGVRNEQFF.

V usage is TRBV11-3 and J usage is TRBJ2-5, with 10 bases fitting TRBD2. The CDR3 spans 15 residues. CDR1 SGHNT and CDR2 YENEEA come from the germline V gene. Trimming took 4 bases from V and 5 from J; bases not matched to a gene: 7. This CDR3 reads CASSSGLAVGETQYF. The CDR3 region has the DNA TGTGCCAGCAGCTCCGGACTAGCGGTGGGGGAGACCCAGTACTTC.

The V and J genes are TRBV28 and TRBJ2-5, with 9 bases matching TRBD1. The V and J ends lost 6 bases and 0 bases, in that order; junction bases with no gene match: 5. Germline V gene data show CDR1 as MDHEN and CDR2 as SYDVKM. This CDR3 is built from 15 residues. The CDR3 bases are TGTGCCAGCAGCACCGGGACAGGGTACCAAGAGACCCAGTACTTC. This sequence encodes CASSTGTGYQETQYF.

J is TRBJ2-2 and V is TRBV2, with 7 bases identical to TRBD1. Unmatched junction bases numbered 5, after V lost 6 bases and J lost 4 bases. The CDR3 spans 14 residues. From germline, CDR1 is SNHLY and CDR2 FYNNEI. The CDR3 is CASRQGSVTGELFF. DNA for the CDR3: TGTGCCAGCAGACAGGGGTCGGTCACCGGGGAGCTGTTTTTT. Variable domain in full (rest from reference TRBV2 and TRBJ2-2): EPEVTQTPSHQVTQMGQEVILRCVPISNHLYFYWYRQILGQKVEFLVSFYNNEISEKSEIFDDQFSVERPDGSNFTLKIRSTKLEDSAMYFCASRQGSVTGELFFGEGSRLTVL.

This chain uses TRBV27 with TRBJ1-2; maybe TRBD1 (5 bases). The ends were cut back, 5 bases at V and 3 bases at J, with 25 bases in the middle. The CDR3 covers 18 residues. Germline V gene data show CDR1 as MNHEY and CDR2 as SMNVEV (reference sequence). The CDR3 bases are TGTGCCAGCAGTGTCGGTTGGGGTGGTCGACAGCTTGACTATGGCTACACCTTC. As protein: CASSVGWGGRQLDYGYTF.